The source of this T cell receptor (beta chain) is a study of cytomegalovirus exposure and HLA in healthy donors. Study observations and caveats: Prior analysis indicated that the majority of TCR beta V segments exhibited productivity approximately 87% or approximately 30% of the time. With later analysis, a missense DCLRE1C variant became linked to TCR beta V- and J-gene trimming. Listed as cytomegalovirus-associated were 150 or so TCR beta chains. In a later analysis, several top co-occurrence clusters appeared linked to parvovirus B19, influenza, CMV and Epstein-Barr virus.

For this clone: Its specificity is unknown.

PCR involved 60 Vbeta and 13 Jbeta primers. Sequencing used immunoSEQ multiplex PCR; TCRdb keeps in-frame clones, though not all of them. The table shows 160,000 or so clones, with 70% to 80% occurring only once. V dropped 6 bases and J dropped 1; count of bases not matched to a gene: 5. This CDR3 spans 13 amino acids. The germline V gene encodes CDR1 SQVTM and CDR2 ANQGSEA. The chain couples TRBV29-1 to TRBJ1-1; the match to TRBD1 covers 7 bases. The clonotype originates from a man aged 55 to 70 in good health and CMV-seronegative. What was sequenced was PBMCs. Written as DNA, the CDR3 is TGCAGCGTCGCTCGGACAGGGAACACTGAAGCTTTCTTT. This translates into CSVARTGNTEAFF.